This entry features one T cell receptor beta chain sequence. The repertoire was sequenced with immunoSEQ multiplex PCR; TCRdb's copy has only in-frame clones and lacks some. The data show under 300,000 clones, around 87% seen once. The data originate from a study of blood T cell repertoires in COVID-19. The source is a woman aged 70 to 79 with active or convalescent COVID-19. Sequencing used peripheral blood.

CDR3 DNA: TGTGCCATCAGTGAGAGGCTAGATGACGAGCAGTACTTC. As protein: CAISERLDDEQYF. The chain uses TRBV10-3 and TRBJ2-7; D is ambiguous. V was cut by 2 bases and J by 5 bases, with 10 bases left in between. The germline V gene encodes CDR1 ENHRY and CDR2 SYGVKD. CDR3 length: 13 residues.